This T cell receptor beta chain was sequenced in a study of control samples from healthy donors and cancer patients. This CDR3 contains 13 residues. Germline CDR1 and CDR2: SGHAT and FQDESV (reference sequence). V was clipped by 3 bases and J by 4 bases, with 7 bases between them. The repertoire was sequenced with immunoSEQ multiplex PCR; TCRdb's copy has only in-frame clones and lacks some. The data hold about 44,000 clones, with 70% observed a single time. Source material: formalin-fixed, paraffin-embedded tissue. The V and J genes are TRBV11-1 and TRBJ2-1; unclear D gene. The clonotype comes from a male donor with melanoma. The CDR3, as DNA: TGTGCCAGCAGCTTCCAGGAGTACAATGAGCAGTTCTTC. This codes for CASSFQEYNEQFF.